The 12 T cell receptor beta chains in this list originate from one sample, sequenced in a study of T cell responses to AZD1222 COVID-19 vaccine. Profiling relied on immunoSEQ multiplex PCR, and the TCRdb table lists in-frame clones only, not all of them. This sample carries about 120,000 clones, around 88% of them seen once, and the ten largest clones take over 4.5%. Sample: peripheral blood, taken on day 0 of AZD1222 vaccination. The receptors here all came from an adult in good health.

This clone has just a few counts. V and J are TRBV11-2 and TRBJ2-1; TRBD1 is a possible D gene (6 bases). The CDR3 has 15 residues. Germline-derived CDR1 and CDR2 are SGHAT and FQNNGV. Trimming shortened V by 5 bases and J by 7 bases, and 18 bases separated the two germline ends. The CDR3 loop is CASSLGQLIPNEQFF. The DNA for the CDR3 is TGTGCCAGCAGCCTTGGACAGCTTATACCGAATGAGCAGTTCTTC.

The CDR3 sequence is CAISKTKTGGSGTGELFF. The CDR3 nucleotides read TGTGCCATCAGCAAAACAAAGACAGGGGGTAGTGGTACCGGGGAGCTGTTTTTT. The rearrangement uses TRBV10-3 and TRBJ2-2; 9 nucleotides agree with TRBD1. J was trimmed by 5 bases and V by 6 bases; bases with no gene match: 16. Germline V CDR1 and CDR2: ENHRY, SYGVKD. The CDR3 totals 18 residues.

The genes are TRBV6-1 and TRBJ1-6; 7 bases are a match to TRBD1. Germline V gives CDR1 MNHNS, CDR2 SASEGT. CDR3 length: 13 residues. V shed 3 bases, J shed 10 bases, and the junction held 3 bases outside the gene matches. Here the CDR3 reads CASSDRGGSPLHF. The CDR3, as DNA: TGTGCCAGCAGTGACAGGGGGGGATCACCCCTCCACTTT.

This chain uses TRBV3-1 (or the pseudogene TRBV3-2) with TRBJ2-3, with 7 bases identical to TRBD2. Germline lookup yields CDR1 LGHDT and CDR2 YNNKEL (reference sequence). Germline trimming cut 2 bases from V and 1 base from J; bases unmatched to any gene: 6. The CDR3 contains 16 residues. The CDR3 protein is CASSQSGGGGTDTQYF. CDR3 bases: TGTGCCAGCAGCCAATCCGGCGGGGGAGGCACAGATACGCAGTATTTT.

The sample holds a few counts of this clone. The V and J genes are TRBV29-1 and TRBJ1-3, with 7 bases aligning to TRBD1. Trimming at V came to 6 bases and at J to 0 bases, leaving 8 bases not matched to a gene. Germline V gene data show CDR1 as SQVTM and CDR2 as ANQGSEA. This CDR3 has 15 amino acids. CDR3 bases: TGCAGCGTCCTAGGGACAGCAAGCTCTGGAAACACCATATATTTT. This gives the protein CSVLGTASSGNTIYF.

This clone showed up many times. J is TRBJ1-2 and V is TRBV28; 9 nucleotides agree with TRBD1. The CDR3 is 14 amino acids. V trimming: 4 bases; J trimming: 5 bases; junction bases outside the gene matches: 5. CDR1 MDHEN and CDR2 SYDVKM come from the germline V gene. In nucleotides, the CDR3 is TGTGCCAGCAGTTCATTGGGACAGGGATATGGCTACACCTTC. The encoded protein is CASSSLGQGYGYTF.

This chain joins TRBV4-3 and TRBJ1-1; D is possibly TRBD1 (5 bases). The CDR3 contains 14 residues. Germline CDR1 is LGHNA and CDR2 is YSLEER. V shed 1 base and J shed 4 bases, with 10 bases lying between them. The CDR3 sequence is CASSQVQGLTEAFF. As DNA, the CDR3 is TGCGCCAGCAGCCAAGTTCAGGGACTCACTGAAGCTTTCTTT.

This chain uses TRBV4-1 with TRBJ2-7, with 11 positions matching TRBD2. The CDR3 totals 15 residues. CDR1 MGHRA and CDR2 YSYEKL come from the germline V gene. With 6 bases clipped from V and 6 bases from J, the junction kept 10 bases outside the gene matches. CDR3 DNA: TGCGCCAGCAGTCTTAGCGGGGGGGCCGTCTCCGAGCAGTACTTC. Translating it yields CASSLSGGAVSEQYF.

The rearrangement uses TRBV10-3 and TRBJ2-3; the match to TRBD1 covers 9 bases. The germline V gene has CDR1 ENHRY and CDR2 SYGVKD. CDR3 size: 14 residues. Unmatched junction bases numbered 2, after V lost 4 bases and J lost 3 bases. CDR3 in DNA: TGTGCCATCAGTGCACAGGGGGCTACAGATACGCAGTATTTT. Translating gives CAISAQGATDTQYF.

This clone was detected once. The J gene is TRBJ1-2, the V gene TRBV19; no clear D gene. The CDR3 contains 13 residues. The germline V and J ends were trimmed by 7 bases and 3 bases, with 12 bases remaining between them. CDR1 is LNHDA and CDR2 is SQIVND in the germline V gene (reference sequence). CDR3 loop: CASIDPSHYGYTF. The CDR3 DNA sequence: TGTGCCAGTATCGATCCCTCGCACTATGGCTACACCTTC.

The chain recombines TRBV4-3 with TRBJ1-2, with D maybe TRBD1 (5 bases). Germline CDR1 and CDR2: LGHNA and YSLEER. The CDR3 is 13 amino acids. Trimming left V 4 bases short and J 2 bases short, with 8 bases between. CDR3: CASSRDGNYGYTF. CDR3 bases: TGCGCCAGCAGCCGGGACGGGAACTATGGCTACACCTTC.

The rearrangement uses TRBV15 and TRBJ1-5; 9 bases line up with TRBD1. V lost 4 bases to trimming and J lost 1 base; unmatched junction nucleotides: 2. Germline-derived CDR1 and CDR2 are LNHNV and YYDKDF (reference sequence). The CDR3 has 15 amino acids. As DNA, the CDR3 is TGTGCCACCAGCAAACAGGGGGCGAGCAATCAGCCCCAGCATTTT. Its translation: CATSKQGASNQPQHF.